Below, 9 T cell receptor beta chains from the same sample are listed, as sequenced in a study of cytomegalovirus exposure and HLA in healthy donors. With 60 Vbeta and 13 Jbeta primers, the PCR was carried out. Sequencing used immunoSEQ multiplex PCR; TCRdb keeps in-frame clones, though not all of them. The data show around 200,000 clones, with around four fifths seen just once and 0.58% held by the top ten. The sequenced sample was PBMCs. The receptors derive from a woman aged 40 to 50 in good health and CMV-seronegative.

V is TRBV6-5 and J is TRBJ2-7; a weak D match, TRBD2 (5 bases). Germline V gives CDR1 MNHEY, CDR2 SVGAGI. Trimming removed 6 bases at V and 6 bases at J, with 15 bases between. The CDR3 is made up of 13 amino acids. This CDR3 reads CASRDRGSIEQYF. The DNA of the CDR3 is TGTGCCAGCAGGGACCGGGGAAGTATCGAGCAGTACTTC.

This clone was observed a single time. V gene TRBV2 combines with J gene TRBJ2-5, with TRBD2 matching over 7 bases. The CDR3 sequence is 13 residues long. Germline values: CDR1 SNHLY, CDR2 FYNNEI. V lost 3 bases, J lost 6 bases, and 4 bases stayed unmatched. The CDR3 DNA sequence: TGTGCCAGCAGTGACGGGGGAGGGAAGACCCAGTACTTC. Translation: CASSDGGGKTQYF. The full variable domain, in which reference TRBV2 and TRBJ2-5 provide the parts outside the CDR3, is EPEVTQTPSHQVTQMGQEVILRCVPISNHLYFYWYRQILGQKVEFLVSFYNNEISEKSEIFDDQFSVERPDGSNFTLKIRSTKLEDSAMYFCASSDGGGKTQYFGPGTRLLVL.

In its sample, this clone was seen once. Sequence at one end of the junction differs from germline and may be a read error. The CDR3: CASSYSMTGGTEVFF. The CDR3 DNA reads TGTGCCAGCAGTTACTCGATGACAGGGGGCACTGAAGTTTTCTTT. The V call is TRBV6-5, the J call TRBJ1-1, with TRBD1 matching over 10 bases. The CDR3 has 15 amino acids. CDR1 MNHEY and CDR2 SVGAGI come from the germline V gene.

This clone was counted a few times. This chain links TRBV5-4 with TRBJ1-1, with 8 bases that match TRBD1. The V segment lost 4 bases and the J segment 0 bases; nucleotides outside the gene matches: 5. Germline CDR1 SGHNT, CDR2 YYREEE (reference sequence). This CDR3 comprises 15 residues. The CDR3: CASSRGQDLNTEAFF. The CDR3 coding sequence is TGTGCCAGCAGCCGGGGACAGGATTTGAACACTGAAGCTTTCTTT.

A remark on this clone: A read error may account for a junction end that differs from germline. V gene TRBV7-6 combines with J gene TRBJ2-2; 8 bases line up with TRBD2. Looked up from germline, CDR1 is SGHVS and CDR2 is FNYEAQ. The CDR3 extends over 15 amino acids. CDR3 residues: CASSLRTGGTGELFF. For the CDR3, the DNA is TGTGCTAGCAGCTTACGTACGGGAGGGACCGGGGAGCTGTTTTTT.

The rearrangement joins TRBV4-1 to TRBJ1-1; D is undetermined. The CDR3 is made up of 16 amino acids. The V and J ends lost 2 bases and 0 bases respectively, with 13 bases between them. The germline V gene has CDR1 MGHRA and CDR2 YSYEKL. The DNA for the CDR3 is TGCGCCAGCAGCCAACCGCCGGGTCCAATGAACACTGAAGCTTTCTTT. It codes for CASSQPPGPMNTEAFF.

The rearrangement links TRBV27 to TRBJ2-5; a possible D gene is TRBD2 (6 bases). This CDR3 contains 15 residues. The V end was cut by 7 bases, the J end by 5 bases, with 20 bases between. Germline assignment: CDR1 MNHEY and CDR2 SMNVEV (reference sequence). The chain's CDR3 is CASTPQGGTPETQYF. As DNA, the CDR3 is TGTGCCAGCACCCCACAAGGAGGGACCCCTGAGACCCAGTACTTC.

This clone was seen just once. The chain combines TRBV19 with TRBJ1-1, with unresolved D. The CDR3 is 15 amino acids. Trimming shortened V by 2 bases and J by 4 bases, and 14 bases separated the two germline ends. Per germline, CDR1 LNHDA and CDR2 SQIVND (reference sequence). The CDR3 DNA reads TGTGCCAGTAGTATATCCTTTCGGGGTTTCACTGAAGCTTTCTTT. Translating it yields CASSISFRGFTEAFF.

This chain connects TRBV9 to TRBJ2-3; 7 bases fit TRBD1. This CDR3 has 15 residues. J was trimmed by 1 base and V by 2 bases; bases with no gene match: 4. Germline CDR1 reads SGDLS; CDR2 reads YYNGEE. CDR3 protein: CASSVTGTGTDTQYF. In DNA form, the CDR3 reads TGTGCCAGCAGCGTTACTGGGACAGGCACAGATACGCAGTATTTT.